Following are 25 T cell receptor beta chains from one sample sequenced in a study of T cell responses to AZD1222 COVID-19 vaccine (dated by TCRdb to about 2021). Read against the paper, the sample's time point label means: baseline before first vaccination. Library preparation was by the immunoSEQ multiplex PCR assay. TCRdb provides this immuneACCESS table in a form limited to in-frame rearrangements. Some clones are lacking; in checked studies, under half of them reflect an unresolved V gene, and why the rest are absent is not known. Recorded for this sample are 150,000 to 180,000 clones; about 87% of them occurred a single time. Together, the top ten hold around 3.1% of the sample. The sample in question was peripheral blood, obtained on day 0 of AZD1222 vaccination. These receptors were obtained from an adult in good health.

The J gene is TRBJ1-1, the V gene TRBV9; D not resolved. Trimming left V 2 bases short and J 1 base short, with 9 bases between. This CDR3 contains 14 residues. Germline V gene data show CDR1 as SGDLS and CDR2 as YYNGEE. The CDR3 sequence is CASSVGPPNTEAFF. In DNA form, the CDR3 reads TGTGCCAGCAGCGTTGGACCCCCGAACACTGAAGCTTTCTTT. Full variable domain (rest looked up from reference TRBV9 and TRBJ1-1): DSGVTQTPKHLITATGQRVTLRCSPRSGDLSVYWYQQSLDQGLQFLIQYYNGEERAKGNILERFSAQQFPDLHSELNLSSLELGDSALYFCASSVGPPNTEAFFGQGTRLTVV.

There are a few counts of this clone. CDR3 region: CASSSIPGLGGELFF. The CDR3, as DNA: TGTGCCAGCAGTTCCATTCCGGGACTTGGCGGGGAGCTGTTTTTT. V and J are TRBV6-2 or TRBV6-3 and TRBJ2-2, with D possibly TRBD2 on 6 matching bases. Germline CDR1 and CDR2: MNHEY and SVGEGT. CDR3 length: 15 residues. V was clipped by 4 bases and J by 7 bases, with 16 bases between them.

The rearrangement uses TRBV7-6 and TRBJ2-3; 10 bases match TRBD2. Germline V gene data show CDR1 as SGHVS and CDR2 as FNYEAQ. There are 16 residues in the CDR3. Trimming removed 5 bases from V and 2 bases from J; junction bases left unmatched: 7. In nucleotides, the CDR3 is TGTGCCAGCAGCCAACTAGCGGGAAACCCCACAGATACGCAGTATTTT. It specifies CASSQLAGNPTDTQYF.

The chain combines TRBV6-2 or TRBV6-3 with TRBJ1-6; the match to TRBD1 covers 7 bases. Germline CDR1 and CDR2: MNHEY and SVGEGT. V was pared by 5 bases and J by 0 bases, with 4 bases of the junction left unmatched. This CDR3 is 16 amino acids long. CDR3 coding DNA: TGTGCCAGCAGTCCGGACAGGACCTCCTATAATTCACCCCTCCACTTT. As protein: CASSPDRTSYNSPLHF.

This chain connects TRBV18 to TRBJ1-1; D gene uncertain. Trimming stripped 3 bases from V and 1 base from J, with 12 bases between. This CDR3 has 15 amino acids. Germline values: CDR1 KGHSH, CDR2 LQKENI. Here the CDR3 reads CASSPLELTNTEAFF. CDR3 DNA sequence: TGTGCCAGCTCACCTCTCGAACTCACGAACACTGAAGCTTTCTTT.

This clone was counted once. The rearrangement joins TRBV3-1 (or the pseudogene TRBV3-2) to TRBJ2-1; 8 bases are shared with TRBD2. J was trimmed by 7 bases and V by 8 bases; bases with no gene match: 10. Germline assignment: CDR1 LGHDT and CDR2 YNNKEL (reference sequence). The CDR3 extends over 14 amino acids. The chain's CDR3 is CASRRGGGRNEQFF. CDR3 sequence (DNA): TGTGCCAGCCGGCGCGGCGGGGGGAGGAATGAGCAGTTCTTC.

The rearrangement joins TRBV28 to TRBJ1-1; D is unclear. Germline loops: CDR1 MDHEN, CDR2 SYDVKM. The CDR3 consists of 13 residues. V was clipped by 5 bases and J by 0 bases, with 7 bases between them. The CDR3 DNA sequence: TGTGCCAGCAGTGGCGGGGTGAACACTGAAGCTTTCTTT. It codes for CASSGGVNTEAFF. Full variable domain (missing parts from reference TRBV28 and TRBJ1-1): DVKVTQSSRYLVKRTGEKVFLECVQDMDHENMFWYRQDPGLGLRLIYFSYDVKMKEKGDIPEGYSVSREKKERFSLILESASTNQTSMYLCASSGGVNTEAFFGQGTRLTVV.

To note about this clone: Its ends do not fully match the called genes, so a read error is possible. The CDR3 DNA sequence: TGTGCCAGCAGCTTAGCCGGACAGGCGCCGGGCGCCTTC. Protein: CASSLAGQAPGAF. This chain connects TRBV7-9 to TRBJ1-2, with 7 bases aligning to TRBD1. The germline CDR1 and CDR2 sequences are SEHNR and FQNEAQ (reference sequence). This CDR3 is built from 13 residues.

This chain joins TRBV9 and TRBJ1-2; 12 nucleotides agree with TRBD1. Germline-derived CDR1 and CDR2 are SGDLS and YYNGEE. The CDR3 consists of 14 residues. The V segment lost 8 bases and the J segment 8 bases; nucleotides outside the gene matches: 10. The CDR3 DNA sequence: TGTGCCAGTACACCGGGACAGGGGGCAACGGGCTACACCTTC. Translation gives CASTPGQGATGYTF.

The V call is TRBV18, the J call TRBJ1-1; D call uncertain. V dropped 4 bases and J dropped 4 bases, with 7 bases sitting between them. CDR3 length: 12 residues. The germline gives CDR1 KGHSH, CDR2 LQKENI. This chain's CDR3 is CASSLIGTEAFF. In DNA form, the CDR3 reads TGTGCCAGCTCACTCATTGGCACTGAAGCTTTCTTT.

The CDR3 protein is CASSEKVEQFF. The CDR3 nucleotides are TGTGCCAGCAGTGAGAAGGTTGAGCAGTTCTTC. This chain links TRBV2 with TRBJ2-1; no clear D gene. Trimming removed 3 bases from V and 9 bases from J, with 6 bases in between. The CDR3 is 11 amino acids. Per germline, CDR1 SNHLY and CDR2 FYNNEI.

The chain uses TRBV9 and TRBJ2-5; no clear D. The CDR3 has 13 amino acids. Per the germline V gene, CDR1 is SGDLS and CDR2 is YYNGEE. With 0 bases removed from V and 5 bases from J, the gap between germline ends came to 8 bases. Here the CDR3 DNA reads TGTGCCAGCAGCGTAGCCCTGGGTGAGACCCAGTACTTC. This translates into CASSVALGETQYF.

The chain is built from TRBV5-1 and TRBJ2-7, with 11 bases fitting TRBD1. J gave up 3 bases and V 3 bases, and 5 bases lay outside the gene matches. Germline V gene sequence: CDR1 SGHRS, CDR2 YFSETQ. This CDR3 region has 15 residues. CDR3 bases: TGCGCCAGCAGCTGGGGGACAGGGGGTGGCTACGAGCAGTACTTC. The encoded protein is CASSWGTGGGYEQYF. Combining the CDR3 with reference TRBV5-1 and TRBJ2-7 gives the whole variable domain KAGVTQTPRYLIKTRGQQVTLSCSPISGHRSVSWYQQTPGQGLQFLFEYFSETQRNKGNFPGRFSGRQFSNSRSEMNVSTLELGDSALYLCASSWGTGGGYEQYFGPGTRLTVT.

The rearrangement links TRBV11-2 to TRBJ2-5; D is possibly TRBD1 (6 bases). This CDR3 comprises 14 residues. V was clipped by 5 bases and J by 4 bases, with 14 bases between them. The germline CDR1 and CDR2 sequences are SGHAT and FQNNGV. This CDR3 reads CASSVTGIGETQYF. CDR3 coding DNA: TGTGCCAGCAGCGTTACAGGGATAGGAGAGACCCAGTACTTC.

The chain carries TRBV4-1 and TRBJ1-4, with unresolved D. CDR1 and CDR2 from the germline V gene are MGHRA and YSYEKL. The CDR3 runs 16 residues. V lost 4 bases and J 5 bases, leaving 17 bases between the germline ends. The CDR3 loop is CASSPRRTDLNEKLFF. In nucleotides, the CDR3 is TGCGCCAGCAGCCCGCGCCGCACAGACCTAAATGAAAAACTGTTTTTT.

This chain joins TRBV6-5 and TRBJ1-4; TRBD1 matches at 8 bases. With V trimmed by 6 bases and J by 5 bases, 5 bases remained unmatched. CDR3 size: 14 residues. The germline V gene has CDR1 MNHEY and CDR2 SVGAGI. CDR3 sequence: CASRDRVRNEKLFF. The CDR3 DNA follows: TGTGCCAGCAGGGACAGGGTCCGGAATGAAAAACTGTTTTTT.

The chain carries TRBV5-4 and TRBJ1-2; 9 bases match TRBD1. Germline values: CDR1 SGHNT, CDR2 YYREEE (reference sequence). V shed 0 bases and J 5 bases; nucleotides not matched to a gene: 2. The CDR3 spans 14 residues. The CDR3 loop reads CASSLAGTGYGYTF. The CDR3 DNA reads as TGTGCCAGCAGCTTGGCCGGGACAGGGTATGGCTACACCTTC.

This rearrangement joins TRBV19 to TRBJ1-4; no reliable D call. Per the germline V gene, CDR1 is LNHDA and CDR2 is SQIVND (reference sequence). This CDR3 has 15 residues. The V gene lost 6 bases and the J gene lost 0 bases, with 11 bases spanning the gap. The CDR3 DNA is TGTGCCAGTAGAAAGACCGGCCCAACTAATGAAAAACTGTTTTTT. This encodes CASRKTGPTNEKLFF. Looking up the rest from reference TRBV19 and TRBJ1-4 gives the full variable domain: DGGITQSPKYLFRKEGQNVTLSCEQNLNHDAMYWYRQDPGQGLRLIYYSQIVNDFQKGDIAEGYSVSREKKESFPLTVTSAQKNPTAFYLCASRKTGPTNEKLFFGSGTQLSVL.

The rearrangement joins TRBV5-1 to TRBJ1-2; D not resolved. The germline V and J ends were trimmed by 3 bases and 3 bases, with 12 bases remaining between them. The V gene's germline CDR1 is SGHRS and CDR2 YFSETQ. The CDR3 is 14 amino acids. CDR3 amino acids: CASSYEGDYYGYTF. The CDR3 DNA reads as TGCGCCAGCAGCTATGAGGGAGACTACTATGGCTACACCTTC.

The J gene is TRBJ1-5, the V gene TRBV24-1; 7 bases line up with TRBD1. V trimming: 1 base; J trimming: 2 bases; junction bases outside the gene matches: 7. The germline V gene has CDR1 KGHDR and CDR2 SFDVKD. The CDR3 is 17 amino acids. The DNA for the CDR3 is TGTGCCACCAGTGATTTAACAGGGGTTTTAGGCAATCAGCCCCAGCATTTT. Translated: CATSDLTGVLGNQPQHF.

J is TRBJ2-3 and V is TRBV5-1; 7 bases are shared with TRBD2. The CDR3 contains 16 residues. Germline loops: CDR1 SGHRS, CDR2 YFSETQ. Trimming removed 3 bases from V and 1 base from J; junction bases left unmatched: 8. The chain's CDR3 is CASSSGDYSGTDTQYF. The CDR3 DNA follows: TGCGCCAGCAGCTCGGGGGACTACTCGGGCACAGATACGCAGTATTTT. The variable domain in full, with the rest retrieved from reference TRBV5-1 and TRBJ2-3, is KAGVTQTPRYLIKTRGQQVTLSCSPISGHRSVSWYQQTPGQGLQFLFEYFSETQRNKGNFPGRFSGRQFSNSRSEMNVSTLELGDSALYLCASSSGDYSGTDTQYFGPGTRLTVL.

The chain recombines TRBV19 with TRBJ1-6; TRBD1 matches at 7 bases. From germline, CDR1 is LNHDA and CDR2 SQIVND (reference sequence). The V segment lost 6 bases and the J segment 7 bases; nucleotides outside the gene matches: 9. CDR3 length equals 15 residues. In nucleotides, the CDR3 is TGTGCCAGTAGCCTATCCGGGACAGCCAATTCACCCCTCCACTTT. Encoded protein: CASSLSGTANSPLHF.

This chain uses TRBV19 with TRBJ1-2; TRBD1 might be the D (5 bases). Trimming shortened V by 4 bases and J by 2 bases, and 14 bases separated the two germline ends. CDR1 LNHDA and CDR2 SQIVND come from the germline V gene (reference sequence). The CDR3 is 15 amino acids. The CDR3 coding sequence is TGTGCCAGTAGTAAGGTGAAAGGGACGAACTATGGCTACACCTTC. Protein: CASSKVKGTNYGYTF.

The chain links TRBV19 to TRBJ2-7; 9 bases align to TRBD1. V trimming: 5 bases; J trimming: 4 bases; junction bases outside the gene matches: 9. Germline CDR1 is LNHDA and CDR2 is SQIVND (reference sequence). The length of the CDR3 is 15 residues. The CDR3 spells CASSLSGQGGYEQYF. CDR3 coding DNA: TGTGCCAGTAGTCTCTCGGGACAGGGAGGGTACGAGCAGTACTTC.

A note on this clone: At one end, the junction sequence differs from germline, possibly due to a read error. The chain is built from TRBV3-1 (or the pseudogene TRBV3-2) and TRBJ1-4; D unclear. Germline CDR1 is LGHDT and CDR2 is YNNKEL (reference sequence). The CDR3 is 14 residues long. CDR3 bases: TGTGCCAGCAGACAAGGTGCGGAAAATGAAAAACTGTTTTTT. This sequence encodes CASRQGAENEKLFF.